This is a list of T cell receptor beta chains from one sample in a study of PD-L1 blockade in urothelial cancer. The method was immunoSEQ multiplex PCR; TCRdb's version includes in-frame clones alone and lacks a portion of them. This table has some 45,000 clones, more than 70% appearing once. The material sequenced was PBMCs, taken around atezolizumab (anti-PD-L1) treatment. These TCRs come from a man aged 60 to 75 with urothelial cancer. The CDR3 runs from the conserved cysteine through the conserved F or W. A D gene is named only where the DNA matches it firmly. Clone size is given for some rows only: seen once, a few or many times, or a class if the clone is expanded.

v_gene	j_gene	d_gene	abundance	CDR3nt	CDR3aa
TRBV7-8	TRBJ2-1	TRBD2	once	TGTGCCAGCAGCCGCCTCGGGGCTAGCGGATACAATGAGCAGTTCTTC	CASSRLGASGYNEQFF
TRBV11-2	TRBJ2-3	TRBD2	few	TGTGCCAGCAGCTTAGAGGGGCGGCTAGCGGGGGGCCGCACAGATACGCAGTATTTT	CASSLEGRLAGGRTDTQYF
TRBV5-1	TRBJ2-2	TRBD2	-	TGCGCCAGCAGCTACGAGCGGGGGGAGACCGGGGAGCTGTTTTTT	CASSYERGETGELFF
TRBV2	TRBJ1-1	TRBD1	-	TGTGCCAGCAGCCAAGCGGGGACAGGGCGAGCTTTCTTT	CASSQAGTGRAFF
TRBV6-5	TRBJ1-1	TRBD1	-	TGTGCCAGCAGTTACAGAGGGGGCGACACTGAAGCTTTCTTT	CASSYRGGDTEAFF
TRBV11-1	TRBJ2-2	-	-	TGTGCCAGCAGCTTAGAAGAGACCGGGGAGCTGTTTTTT	CASSLEETGELFF
TRBV28	TRBJ1-2	TRBD1	-	TGTGCCAGCATCTCGGGACAGGCTCGAGGCTACACCTTC	CASISGQARGYTF
TRBV5-6	TRBJ1-1	TRBD1	-	TGTGCCAGCAGCTTGGGAGTGGGACAGCCCACTGAAGCTTTCTTT	CASSLGVGQPTEAFF
TRBV5-8	TRBJ1-2	-	-	TGTGCCAGCAGCCTTGCACAGGGCGATGGCTACACCTTC	CASSLAQGDGYTF
TRBV19	TRBJ1-1	TRBD1	-	TGTGCCAGTAAAAGGGACAGGGGACCGGGGTACACTGAAGCTTTCTTT	CASKRDRGPGYTEAFF
TRBV7-2	TRBJ1-1	-	-	TGTGCCAGCAGCTTCCGCAGTGCGGGGATTAACACTGAAGCTTTCTTT	CASSFRSAGINTEAFF
TRBV5-1	TRBJ1-1	-	-	TGCGCCAGCAGCTTCCGGGAGTCGAGCACTGAAGCTTTCTTT	CASSFRESSTEAFF
TRBV7-2	TRBJ2-3	-	-	TGTGCCAGCAGCTTAGCTAGAACAGATACGCAGTATTTT	CASSLARTDTQYF
TRBV29-1	TRBJ1-1	-	many	TGCAGCGTCGTCGCGCCGGGAGTCCGTGCGGGAGCTTTCTTT	CSVVAPGVRAGAFF
TRBV19	TRBJ2-3	-	-	TGTGCCAGTAGTATCCTCACAGATACGCAGTATTTT	CASSILTDTQYF
TRBV5-1	TRBJ1-2	TRBD1	-	TGCGCCAGCAGCTTGGAAGGACAGGATGGCTACACCTTC	CASSLEGQDGYTF
TRBV5-1	TRBJ1-1	-	-	TGCGCCAGCAGCTTCCTCAGGGGTGGGGAAAAAGCTTTCTTT	CASSFLRGGEKAFF
TRBV6-6	TRBJ2-3	TRBD2	-	TGTGCCAGCGGACTAGTTGCGGGGGATACGCAGTATTTT	CASGLVAGDTQYF
TRBV2	TRBJ2-3	-	once	TGTGCCAGCAATACACAGGGAACGAAAGATACGCAGTATTTT	CASNTQGTKDTQYF
TRBV30	TRBJ1-1	-	few	TGTGCCTGGGATTCGGGAGGAGCTTTCTTT	CAWDSGGAFF
TRBV5-1	TRBJ1-4	-	-	TGCGCCAGCAGCTTGGGGTCAGGGAATAATGAAAAACTGTTTTTT	CASSLGSGNNEKLFF
TRBV6-5	TRBJ1-6	-	once	TGTGCCAGCAGTACCTACCGGGACAACCTTTCACCCCTCCACTTT	CASSTYRDNLSPLHF
TRBV19	TRBJ1-1	-	-	TGTGCCAGTAGTATACCCCCCCGGGGTGGGTACACTGAAGCTTTCTTT	CASSIPPRGGYTEAFF
TRBV30	TRBJ2-6	-	-	TGTGCCTGGGGCAGTGGCTCTGGGGCCAACGTCCTGACTTTC	CAWGSGSGANVLTF
TRBV30	TRBJ1-4	-	few	TGTGCCTGGAGTAGGGGCAGGGCCAGTGGAAAACTGTTTTTT	CAWSRGRASGKLFF
TRBV19	TRBJ2-2	TRBD2	-	TGTGCCAGTAGTAGCGAGTTAAGCGGGAGTCAGGGCACCGGGGAGCTGTTTTTT	CASSSELSGSQGTGELFF
TRBV10-2	TRBJ1-5	-	-	TGCGCCAGCAGTCCCAGCGGAAATCAGCCCCAGCATTTT	CASSPSGNQPQHF
TRBV25-1	TRBJ2-2	TRBD2	-	TGTGCCAGCAGTGAATTGGTGTCGGGGGGTGGGAGGACCGGGGAGCTGTTTTTT	CASSELVSGGGRTGELFF
TRBV6-5	TRBJ1-1	TRBD1	-	TGTGCCAGCAGCCGAGGACAGGGCTCCGGGGAAGCTTTCTTT	CASSRGQGSGEAFF
TRBV11-2	TRBJ2-2	TRBD2	-	TGTGCCAGCAGCTTAGTCGTAGCGGGAGTGACCGGGGAGCTGTTTTTT	CASSLVVAGVTGELFF
TRBV11-2	TRBJ2-7	TRBD1	-	TGTGCCAGCAGCTTGCTCGGGACAGGGGTTGCCGAGCAGTACTTC	CASSLLGTGVAEQYF
TRBV11-2	TRBJ1-3	-	-	TGTGCCAGCAGCCCTCAGGGCCTCGGAAACACCATATATTTT	CASSPQGLGNTIYF
TRBV5-1	TRBJ2-7	TRBD1	-	TGCGCCAGCAGCTTGGGGGGGACAGCGATTTTCTACGAGCAGTACTTC	CASSLGGTAIFYEQYF
TRBV9	TRBJ2-5	TRBD2	-	TGTGCCAGCAGCGCCGGACTAGCGGGGGGTGGGGAGACCCAGTACTTC	CASSAGLAGGGETQYF
TRBV18	TRBJ2-7	-	-	TGTGCCAGCTCACCTGGCCAGTCGGGCGAGCAGTACTTC	CASSPGQSGEQYF
TRBV2	TRBJ1-1	TRBD1	-	TGTGCCAGACGACAGGGGAACACTGAAGCTTTCTTT	CARRQGNTEAFF
TRBV7-9	TRBJ1-2	-	-	TGTGCCAGCAGCCATTCATGGACAGAGAACTATGGCTACACCTTC	CASSHSWTENYGYTF
TRBV19	TRBJ2-4	-	-	TGTGCCAGTAGTATAGTGGCCCAGCGGGCAGCCAAAAACATTCAGTACTTC	CASSIVAQRAAKNIQYF
TRBV5-1	TRBJ1-1	-	-	TGCGCCAGCAGCACCTCCGGGACACCTAACACTGAAGCTTTCTTT	CASSTSGTPNTEAFF
TRBV19	TRBJ2-2	TRBD2	few	TGTGCCAGTAGTCCTCCTACTCTAGGGGCTAGCGGGGGAACCGGGGAGCTGTTTTTT	CASSPPTLGASGGTGELFF
TRBV5-5	TRBJ2-3	-	-	TGTGCCAGCATCCCGGGACACTTCACAGATACGCAGTATTTT	CASIPGHFTDTQYF
TRBV5-1	TRBJ2-1	TRBD2	-	TGCGCCAGCAGCTTGGGGACTAGCGGGGGGGGTGCTGAGCAGTTCTTC	CASSLGTSGGGAEQFF
TRBV18	TRBJ1-6	TRBD1	once	TGTGCCAGCTCACAGGACAGGGGTAATTCACCCCTCCACTTT	CASSQDRGNSPLHF
TRBV6-1	TRBJ1-4	-	few	TGTGCCATCCAGGGGTATAATGAAAAACTGTTTTTT	CAIQGYNEKLFF
TRBV10-2	TRBJ1-3	-	once	TGCGCCAGCAGTGAACCCCTACTTTCTGGAAACACCATATATTTT	CASSEPLLSGNTIYF
TRBV11-2	TRBJ2-3	TRBD2	-	TGTGCCAGCAGCTTAGTATTCGGGGGGGTCCCGGATACGCAGTATTTT	CASSLVFGGVPDTQYF
TRBV30	TRBJ1-3	-	-	TGTGCCTGGATGGGTTCAGGGGCTCTCTCTGGAAACACCATATATTTT	CAWMGSGALSGNTIYF
TRBV19	TRBJ1-1	TRBD1	once	TGTGCCAGTAGTACAGGGACAGGGGGTATGAACACTGAAGCTTTCTTT	CASSTGTGGMNTEAFF
TRBV28	TRBJ2-7	TRBD2	-	TGTGCCAGCAGTAGCGGGACTTTCGTCGAGCAGTACTTC	CASSSGTFVEQYF
TRBV5-1	TRBJ2-3	-	once	TGCGCCAGCAGCTTCTCGCCTAGAGATACGCAGTATTTT	CASSFSPRDTQYF
TRBV4-3	TRBJ2-7	-	few	TGCGCCAGCAGCCAAGGTGGAGGGTACGAGCAGTACTTC	CASSQGGGYEQYF
TRBV18	TRBJ1-4	-	once	TGTGCCAGCTCACCCCTTACAGGAGACTTTGAAAAACTGTTTTTT	CASSPLTGDFEKLFF
TRBV7-2	TRBJ2-1	TRBD2	-	TGTGCCAGCAGCCGGACTAGCGACTCCTACAATGAGCAGTTCTTC	CASSRTSDSYNEQFF
TRBV7-2	TRBJ2-1	TRBD2	-	TGTGCCAGCAGCTTAGTGGTTGGGGCGGGGAGGGACAATGAGCAGTTCTTC	CASSLVVGAGRDNEQFF
TRBV5-1	TRBJ2-7	-	-	TGCGCCAGCAGCTTGGCCCTAGGATCCCCCTACGAGCAGTACTTC	CASSLALGSPYEQYF